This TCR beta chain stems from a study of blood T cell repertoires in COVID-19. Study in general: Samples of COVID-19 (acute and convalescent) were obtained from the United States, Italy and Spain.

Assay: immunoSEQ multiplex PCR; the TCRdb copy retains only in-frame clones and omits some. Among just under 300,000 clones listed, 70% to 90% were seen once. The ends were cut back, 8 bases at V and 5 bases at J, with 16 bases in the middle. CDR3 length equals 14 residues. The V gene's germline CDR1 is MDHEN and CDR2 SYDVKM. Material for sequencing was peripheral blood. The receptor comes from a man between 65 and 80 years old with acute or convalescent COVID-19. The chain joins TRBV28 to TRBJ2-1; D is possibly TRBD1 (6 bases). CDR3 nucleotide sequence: TGTGCCAGCCGCATTTTGGCAGGGGACAATGAGCAGTTCTTC. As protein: CASRILAGDNEQFF. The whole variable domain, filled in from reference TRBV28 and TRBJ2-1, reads DVKVTQSSRYLVKRTGEKVFLECVQDMDHENMFWYRQDPGLGLRLIYFSYDVKMKEKGDIPEGYSVSREKKERFSLILESASTNQTSMYLCASRILAGDNEQFFGPGTRLTVL.